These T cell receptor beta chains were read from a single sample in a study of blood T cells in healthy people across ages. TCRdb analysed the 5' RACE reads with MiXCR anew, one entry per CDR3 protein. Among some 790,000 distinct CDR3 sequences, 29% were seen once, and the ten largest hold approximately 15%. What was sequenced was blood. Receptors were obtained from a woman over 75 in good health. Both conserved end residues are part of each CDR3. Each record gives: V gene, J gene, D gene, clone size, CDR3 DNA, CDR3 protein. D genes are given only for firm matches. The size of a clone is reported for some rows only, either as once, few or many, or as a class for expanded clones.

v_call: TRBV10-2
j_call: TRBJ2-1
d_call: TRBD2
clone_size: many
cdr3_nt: TGCGCCAGCATATCGGGCGGGGGCTACAATGAGCAGTTCTTC
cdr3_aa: CASISGGGYNEQFF

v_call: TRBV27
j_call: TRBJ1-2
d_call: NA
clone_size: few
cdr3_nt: TGTGCCAGCAGTTATGGGATTGGAGTCAGTGGCTACACCTTC
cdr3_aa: CASSYGIGVSGYTF

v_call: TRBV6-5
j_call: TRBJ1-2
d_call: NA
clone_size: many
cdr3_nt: TGTGCCAGCAGTTACTCAGGAACTAATGGCTACACCTTC
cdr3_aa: CASSYSGTNGYTF

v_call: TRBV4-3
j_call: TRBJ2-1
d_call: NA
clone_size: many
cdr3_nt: TGCGCCAGCAGCCAAACGCAGGGGGGCAATGAGCAGTTCTTC
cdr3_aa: CASSQTQGGNEQFF

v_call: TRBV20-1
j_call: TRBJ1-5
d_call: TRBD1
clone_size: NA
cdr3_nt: TGCAGTGCCGCATACATAAAAGACAGGGAAAATCAGCCCCAGCATTTT
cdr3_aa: CSAAYIKDRENQPQHF

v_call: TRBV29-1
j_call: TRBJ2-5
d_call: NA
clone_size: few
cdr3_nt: TGCAGCGTTGAACGGCAGGCGAGGGAGACCCAGTACTTC
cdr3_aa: CSVERQARETQYF

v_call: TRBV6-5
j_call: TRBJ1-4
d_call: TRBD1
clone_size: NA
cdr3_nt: TGTGCCAGCAGCCCGGAGGGGGCTTGGCGAAAAAAACTGTTTTTT
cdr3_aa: CASSPEGAWRKKLFF

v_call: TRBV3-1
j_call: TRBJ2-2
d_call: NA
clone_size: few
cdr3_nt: TGTGCCAGCAGCCAAGGCGGGGAGCTGTTTTTT
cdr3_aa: CASSQGGELFF

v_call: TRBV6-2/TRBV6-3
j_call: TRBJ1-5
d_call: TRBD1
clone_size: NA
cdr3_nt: TGTGCCGTGAGAGATACAGGGGGCAGCAATCAGCCCCAGCATTTT
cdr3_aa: CAVRDTGGSNQPQHF

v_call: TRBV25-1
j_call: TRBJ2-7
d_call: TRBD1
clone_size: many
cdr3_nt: TGTGCCAGCAGTGAGCCTTCCAGGACAGGGTCGTTCGAGCAGTACTTC
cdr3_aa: CASSEPSRTGSFEQYF

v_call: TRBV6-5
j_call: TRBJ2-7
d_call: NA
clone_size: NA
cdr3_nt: TGTGCCAGCAGTCCTATCGGGATCTCCTACGAGCAGTACTTC
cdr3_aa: CASSPIGISYEQYF

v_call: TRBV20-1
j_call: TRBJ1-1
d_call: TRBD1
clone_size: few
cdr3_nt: TGCAGTGCTAGAGGATCTAGACAGGGTGACACTGAAGCTTTCTTT
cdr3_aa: CSARGSRQGDTEAFF

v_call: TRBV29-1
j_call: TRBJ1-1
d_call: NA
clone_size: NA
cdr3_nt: TGCAGCGTTGAGGGGCTGTATGAAGCTTTCTTT
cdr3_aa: CSVEGLYEAFF

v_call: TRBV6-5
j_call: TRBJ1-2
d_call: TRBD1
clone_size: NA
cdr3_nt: TGTGCCAGCAGTTACCGGGGACAGGGCGTATATGGCTACACCTTC
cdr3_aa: CASSYRGQGVYGYTF

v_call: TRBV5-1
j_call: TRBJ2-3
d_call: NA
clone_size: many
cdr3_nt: TGCGCCAGCAGCTTGGCCTTCCGGGACGGAGTTGTGGATACGCAGTATTTT
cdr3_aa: CASSLAFRDGVVDTQYF

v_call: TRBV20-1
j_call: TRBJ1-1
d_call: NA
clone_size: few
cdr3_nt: TGCAGTGCTAGAGCCCTCCGCCAGCTTGAAGCTTTCTTT
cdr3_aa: CSARALRQLEAFF

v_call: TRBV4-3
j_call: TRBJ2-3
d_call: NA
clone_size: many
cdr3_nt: TGCGCCAGCAGCGCCCAGACTGCAGATACGCAGTATTTT
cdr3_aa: CASSAQTADTQYF

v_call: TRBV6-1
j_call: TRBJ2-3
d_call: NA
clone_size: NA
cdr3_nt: TGTGCCAGCAGGGAGATTGGGGGGGGCATCGGTACGCAGTATTTT
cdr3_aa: CASREIGGGIGTQYF

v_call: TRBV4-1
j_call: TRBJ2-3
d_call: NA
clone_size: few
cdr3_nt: TGCGCCAGCAGCCAAGTAGAACGGGGGCCAGATACGCAGTATTTT
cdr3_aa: CASSQVERGPDTQYF

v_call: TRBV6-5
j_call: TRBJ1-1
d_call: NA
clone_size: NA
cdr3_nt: TGTGCCAGCTCCGGATCCCCTGAATTGAAGTATTTCTTT
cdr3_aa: CASSGSPELKYFF

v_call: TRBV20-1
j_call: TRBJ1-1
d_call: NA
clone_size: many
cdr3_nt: TGCAGTGCTAGAGATGGGGCTCGAGGGGGCACTGAAGCTTTCTTT
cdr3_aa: CSARDGARGGTEAFF

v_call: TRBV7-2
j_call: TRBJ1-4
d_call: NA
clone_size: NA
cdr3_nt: TGTGCCAGCAGGGAAACGGGGAGAGGGACTAATGAAAAACTGTTTTTT
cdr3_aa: CASRETGRGTNEKLFF

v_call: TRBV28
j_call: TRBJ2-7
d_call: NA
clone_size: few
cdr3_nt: TGTGCCAGCACCCCGCCTGGGCCCTACGAGCAGTACTTC
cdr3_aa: CASTPPGPYEQYF

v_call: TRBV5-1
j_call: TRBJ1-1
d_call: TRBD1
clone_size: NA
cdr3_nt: TGCGCCAGCAGCTACAACGGACAGGGTAACACTGAAGCTTTCTTT
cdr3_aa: CASSYNGQGNTEAFF

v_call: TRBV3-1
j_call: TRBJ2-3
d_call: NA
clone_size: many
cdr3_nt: TGTGCCAGCAGCCAAGATGCCCTTCCAGGGGATACGCAGTATTTT
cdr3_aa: CASSQDALPGDTQYF

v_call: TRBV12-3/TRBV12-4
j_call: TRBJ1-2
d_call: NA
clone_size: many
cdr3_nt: TGTGCCAGCAGTTTAATGGGCAGGAACTATGGCTACACCTTC
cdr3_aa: CASSLMGRNYGYTF

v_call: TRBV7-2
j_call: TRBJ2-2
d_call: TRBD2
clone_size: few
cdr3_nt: TGTGCCAGCAGCTTAGCACCACTAGCGGGGAGAACCGGGGAGCTGTTTTTT
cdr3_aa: CASSLAPLAGRTGELFF

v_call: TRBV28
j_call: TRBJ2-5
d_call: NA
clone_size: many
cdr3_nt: TGTGCCAGCAGTTTATTGGACAGAATTCAAGAGACCCAGTACTTC
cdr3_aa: CASSLLDRIQETQYF

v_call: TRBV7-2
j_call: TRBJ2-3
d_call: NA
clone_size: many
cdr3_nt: TGTGCCAGCAGCTTAGAGTCGCGGGGCGGGGTGGATACGCAGTATTTT
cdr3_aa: CASSLESRGGVDTQYF

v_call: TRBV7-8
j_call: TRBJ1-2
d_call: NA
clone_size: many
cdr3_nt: TGTGCCAGCAGCCCCGAGGTACGGCGCTTAGCATATGGCTACACCTTC
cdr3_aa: CASSPEVRRLAYGYTF

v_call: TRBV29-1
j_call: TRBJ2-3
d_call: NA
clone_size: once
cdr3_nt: TGCAGCGTTAAGGGGGGTAGCGCAGATACGCAGTATTTT
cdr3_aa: CSVKGGSADTQYF

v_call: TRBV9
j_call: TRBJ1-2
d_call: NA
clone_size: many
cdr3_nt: TGTGCCAGCAGCGTAGGTGGGGCGACTTACTATGGCTACACCTTC
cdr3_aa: CASSVGGATYYGYTF

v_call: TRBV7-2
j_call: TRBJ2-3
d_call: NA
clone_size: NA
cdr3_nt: TGTGCCAGCAGCTTAGCCCCAAGGGTAGATACGCAGTATTTT
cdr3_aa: CASSLAPRVDTQYF

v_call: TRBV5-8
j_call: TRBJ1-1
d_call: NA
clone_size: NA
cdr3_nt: TGTGCCAGCAGCTTGCCTCCCATAGAGGAAGCTTTCTTT
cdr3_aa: CASSLPPIEEAFF

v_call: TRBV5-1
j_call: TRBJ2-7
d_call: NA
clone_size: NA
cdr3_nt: TGCGCCAGCAGTCGAACAGGAGACTTCGGCGAGCAGTACTTC
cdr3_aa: CASSRTGDFGEQYF

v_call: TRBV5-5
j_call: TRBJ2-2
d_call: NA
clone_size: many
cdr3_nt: TGTGCCAGCAGCTTGCCCACCGGGGAGCTGTTTTTT
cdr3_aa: CASSLPTGELFF

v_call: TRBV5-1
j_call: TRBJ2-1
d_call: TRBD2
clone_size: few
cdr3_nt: TGCGCCAGCACCTCCATTCCGGGACTAGCGAACAATGAGCAGTTCTTC
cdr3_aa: CASTSIPGLANNEQFF

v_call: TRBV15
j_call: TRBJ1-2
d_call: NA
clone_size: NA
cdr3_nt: TGTGCCACCAGCAGGGTGGAGGTGCCGGCAGGTACTTATGGCTACACCTTC
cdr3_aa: CATSRVEVPAGTYGYTF

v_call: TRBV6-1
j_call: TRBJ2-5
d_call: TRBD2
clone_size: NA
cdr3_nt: TGTGCCAGCACTCCCGCCCGGGCTAGCGGGGGGGTAAGCCAAGAGACCCAGTACTTC
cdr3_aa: CASTPARASGGVSQETQYF

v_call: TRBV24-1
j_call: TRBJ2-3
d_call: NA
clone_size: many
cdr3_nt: TGTGCCACCAGTGGAATCCTGGGGAATACGCAGTATTTT
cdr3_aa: CATSGILGNTQYF

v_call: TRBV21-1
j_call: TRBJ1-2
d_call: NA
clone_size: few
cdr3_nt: TGTGCCAGCAGCAAAACATCTAACTATGGCTACACCTTC
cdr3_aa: CASSKTSNYGYTF

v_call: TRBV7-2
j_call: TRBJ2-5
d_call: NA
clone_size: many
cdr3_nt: TGTGCCAGCAGCTTAGGGGCTACAGGGCGGGAGACCCAGTACTTC
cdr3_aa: CASSLGATGRETQYF

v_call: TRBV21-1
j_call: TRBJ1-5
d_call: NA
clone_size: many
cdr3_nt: TGTGCCAGCAGCAAACATACGGCGGGGAATCAGCCCCAGCATTTT
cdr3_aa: CASSKHTAGNQPQHF

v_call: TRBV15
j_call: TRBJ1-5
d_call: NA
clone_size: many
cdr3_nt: TGTGCCACCAGCAGAGATAGGGGTAGGCAGCCCCAGCATTTT
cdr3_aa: CATSRDRGRQPQHF

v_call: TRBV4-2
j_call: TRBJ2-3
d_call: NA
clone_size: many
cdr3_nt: TGTGCCAGCAGCCAAGGTCGACAGACTAGCACAGATACGCAGTATTTT
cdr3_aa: CASSQGRQTSTDTQYF

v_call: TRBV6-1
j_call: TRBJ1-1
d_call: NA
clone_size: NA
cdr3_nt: TGTGCCAGCAGTGCAACCTGGTCGAACACTGGAGCTTTCTTT
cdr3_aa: CASSATWSNTGAFF

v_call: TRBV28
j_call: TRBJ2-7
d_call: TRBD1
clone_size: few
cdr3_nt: TGTGCCAGCTATCTGACAGGGGGCTACGAGCAGTACTTC
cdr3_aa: CASYLTGGYEQYF

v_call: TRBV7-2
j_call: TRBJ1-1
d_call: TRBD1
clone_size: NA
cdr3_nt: TGTGCCAGCAGCGCGGGACAGGCGGTTGAAGTTTTCTTT
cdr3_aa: CASSAGQAVEVFF

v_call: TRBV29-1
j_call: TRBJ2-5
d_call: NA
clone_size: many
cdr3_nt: TGCAGCGTTACCCAAGAGACCCAGTACTTC
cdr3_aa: CSVTQETQYF

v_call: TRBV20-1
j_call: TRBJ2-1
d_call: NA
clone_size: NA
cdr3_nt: TGCAGTGCCCCTGAGGGGGGGCCGAGGTCAAATGAGCAGTTCTTC
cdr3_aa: CSAPEGGPRSNEQFF

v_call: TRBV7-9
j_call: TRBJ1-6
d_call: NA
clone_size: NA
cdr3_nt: TGTGCCAGCAGCCCCTCCCCCCTCCACTTT
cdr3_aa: CASSPSPLHF

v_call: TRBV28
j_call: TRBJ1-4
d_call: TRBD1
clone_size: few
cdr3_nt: TGTGCCAGCAGTCCTGAGACAGGGATGAAACCCCTGTTTTTT
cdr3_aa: CASSPETGMKPLFF

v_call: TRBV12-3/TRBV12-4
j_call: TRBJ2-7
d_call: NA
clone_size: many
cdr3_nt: TGTGCCAGCAGTTTAAGGGTCAGCACAACTTCCTACGAGCAGTACTTC
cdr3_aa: CASSLRVSTTSYEQYF

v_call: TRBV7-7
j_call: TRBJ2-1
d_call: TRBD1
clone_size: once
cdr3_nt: TGTGCCAGCAGCCGGACAGGGGAGAAGGAGACCCAGTTCTTC
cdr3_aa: CASSRTGEKETQFF

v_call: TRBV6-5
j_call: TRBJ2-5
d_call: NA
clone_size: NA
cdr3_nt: TGTGCCAGCAGCTACCCGGGTGTCCAAGAGACCCAGTACTTC
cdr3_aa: CASSYPGVQETQYF

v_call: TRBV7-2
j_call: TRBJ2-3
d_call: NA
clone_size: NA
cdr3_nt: TGTGCCAGCAGCTTAGCGTGGGGGGAAGCAGATACGCAGTATTTT
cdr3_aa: CASSLAWGEADTQYF

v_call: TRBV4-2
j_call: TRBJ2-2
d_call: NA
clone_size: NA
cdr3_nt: TGTGCCAGCAGCCAAGGTCAGGGGTACACCGGGCAGCTGTTTTTT
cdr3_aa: CASSQGQGYTGQLFF

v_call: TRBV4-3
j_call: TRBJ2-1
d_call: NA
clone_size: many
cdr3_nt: TGCGCCAGCAGCCACGGCGGGGGCCTTTACAATGAGCAGTTCTTC
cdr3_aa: CASSHGGGLYNEQFF

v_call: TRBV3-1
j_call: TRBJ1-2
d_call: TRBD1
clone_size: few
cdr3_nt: TGTGCCAGCAGCCACAGGGGGATCAACTATGGCTACACCTTC
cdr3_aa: CASSHRGINYGYTF

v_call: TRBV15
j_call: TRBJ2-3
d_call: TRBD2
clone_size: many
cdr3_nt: TGTGCCACCAGCACGGCGGGGGGCGGTACAGATACGCAGTATTTT
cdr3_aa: CATSTAGGGTDTQYF